This T cell receptor (beta chain) was sequenced for a study of T cell responses to AZD1222 COVID-19 vaccine. TCRdb keeps only in-frame clones here, not all; method: immunoSEQ multiplex PCR. The sample has tens of thousands of clones; approximately 85% are singletons. Study results and limitations: Spike-specific TCR breadth rose after two AZD1222 doses, and depth rose as well. Across spike, vaccine-associated CD4 TCRs were found, dominant at 160-218 and 743-854. Reports indicate that nearly half of spike-specific TCRs are directed at unmutated variant regions.

As concerns this clone: Its antigen is unidentified.

The CDR3 extends over 14 amino acids. Germline CDR1 is SGHNT and CDR2 is YYREEE (reference sequence). With V trimmed by 3 bases and J by 3 bases, 1 base remained unmatched. Second doses that came at about 4 or about 12 weeks were put together. The chain combines TRBV5-4 with TRBJ2-3; 10 bases agree with TRBD2. This receptor was taken from an adult who received the AZD1222 COVID-19 vaccine. Sequenced here: peripheral blood, sampled 28 days after the second AZD1222 dose. CDR3 loop: CASSWGLATDTQYF. In DNA form, the CDR3 reads TGTGCCAGCAGCTGGGGACTAGCGACAGATACGCAGTATTTT. The full variable domain, completed using reference TRBV5-4 and TRBJ2-3, is ETGVTQSPTHLIKTRGQQVTLRCSSQSGHNTVSWYQQALGQGPQFIFQYYREEENGRGNFPPRFSGLQFPNYSSELNVNALELDDSALYLCASSWGLATDTQYFGPGTRLTVL.